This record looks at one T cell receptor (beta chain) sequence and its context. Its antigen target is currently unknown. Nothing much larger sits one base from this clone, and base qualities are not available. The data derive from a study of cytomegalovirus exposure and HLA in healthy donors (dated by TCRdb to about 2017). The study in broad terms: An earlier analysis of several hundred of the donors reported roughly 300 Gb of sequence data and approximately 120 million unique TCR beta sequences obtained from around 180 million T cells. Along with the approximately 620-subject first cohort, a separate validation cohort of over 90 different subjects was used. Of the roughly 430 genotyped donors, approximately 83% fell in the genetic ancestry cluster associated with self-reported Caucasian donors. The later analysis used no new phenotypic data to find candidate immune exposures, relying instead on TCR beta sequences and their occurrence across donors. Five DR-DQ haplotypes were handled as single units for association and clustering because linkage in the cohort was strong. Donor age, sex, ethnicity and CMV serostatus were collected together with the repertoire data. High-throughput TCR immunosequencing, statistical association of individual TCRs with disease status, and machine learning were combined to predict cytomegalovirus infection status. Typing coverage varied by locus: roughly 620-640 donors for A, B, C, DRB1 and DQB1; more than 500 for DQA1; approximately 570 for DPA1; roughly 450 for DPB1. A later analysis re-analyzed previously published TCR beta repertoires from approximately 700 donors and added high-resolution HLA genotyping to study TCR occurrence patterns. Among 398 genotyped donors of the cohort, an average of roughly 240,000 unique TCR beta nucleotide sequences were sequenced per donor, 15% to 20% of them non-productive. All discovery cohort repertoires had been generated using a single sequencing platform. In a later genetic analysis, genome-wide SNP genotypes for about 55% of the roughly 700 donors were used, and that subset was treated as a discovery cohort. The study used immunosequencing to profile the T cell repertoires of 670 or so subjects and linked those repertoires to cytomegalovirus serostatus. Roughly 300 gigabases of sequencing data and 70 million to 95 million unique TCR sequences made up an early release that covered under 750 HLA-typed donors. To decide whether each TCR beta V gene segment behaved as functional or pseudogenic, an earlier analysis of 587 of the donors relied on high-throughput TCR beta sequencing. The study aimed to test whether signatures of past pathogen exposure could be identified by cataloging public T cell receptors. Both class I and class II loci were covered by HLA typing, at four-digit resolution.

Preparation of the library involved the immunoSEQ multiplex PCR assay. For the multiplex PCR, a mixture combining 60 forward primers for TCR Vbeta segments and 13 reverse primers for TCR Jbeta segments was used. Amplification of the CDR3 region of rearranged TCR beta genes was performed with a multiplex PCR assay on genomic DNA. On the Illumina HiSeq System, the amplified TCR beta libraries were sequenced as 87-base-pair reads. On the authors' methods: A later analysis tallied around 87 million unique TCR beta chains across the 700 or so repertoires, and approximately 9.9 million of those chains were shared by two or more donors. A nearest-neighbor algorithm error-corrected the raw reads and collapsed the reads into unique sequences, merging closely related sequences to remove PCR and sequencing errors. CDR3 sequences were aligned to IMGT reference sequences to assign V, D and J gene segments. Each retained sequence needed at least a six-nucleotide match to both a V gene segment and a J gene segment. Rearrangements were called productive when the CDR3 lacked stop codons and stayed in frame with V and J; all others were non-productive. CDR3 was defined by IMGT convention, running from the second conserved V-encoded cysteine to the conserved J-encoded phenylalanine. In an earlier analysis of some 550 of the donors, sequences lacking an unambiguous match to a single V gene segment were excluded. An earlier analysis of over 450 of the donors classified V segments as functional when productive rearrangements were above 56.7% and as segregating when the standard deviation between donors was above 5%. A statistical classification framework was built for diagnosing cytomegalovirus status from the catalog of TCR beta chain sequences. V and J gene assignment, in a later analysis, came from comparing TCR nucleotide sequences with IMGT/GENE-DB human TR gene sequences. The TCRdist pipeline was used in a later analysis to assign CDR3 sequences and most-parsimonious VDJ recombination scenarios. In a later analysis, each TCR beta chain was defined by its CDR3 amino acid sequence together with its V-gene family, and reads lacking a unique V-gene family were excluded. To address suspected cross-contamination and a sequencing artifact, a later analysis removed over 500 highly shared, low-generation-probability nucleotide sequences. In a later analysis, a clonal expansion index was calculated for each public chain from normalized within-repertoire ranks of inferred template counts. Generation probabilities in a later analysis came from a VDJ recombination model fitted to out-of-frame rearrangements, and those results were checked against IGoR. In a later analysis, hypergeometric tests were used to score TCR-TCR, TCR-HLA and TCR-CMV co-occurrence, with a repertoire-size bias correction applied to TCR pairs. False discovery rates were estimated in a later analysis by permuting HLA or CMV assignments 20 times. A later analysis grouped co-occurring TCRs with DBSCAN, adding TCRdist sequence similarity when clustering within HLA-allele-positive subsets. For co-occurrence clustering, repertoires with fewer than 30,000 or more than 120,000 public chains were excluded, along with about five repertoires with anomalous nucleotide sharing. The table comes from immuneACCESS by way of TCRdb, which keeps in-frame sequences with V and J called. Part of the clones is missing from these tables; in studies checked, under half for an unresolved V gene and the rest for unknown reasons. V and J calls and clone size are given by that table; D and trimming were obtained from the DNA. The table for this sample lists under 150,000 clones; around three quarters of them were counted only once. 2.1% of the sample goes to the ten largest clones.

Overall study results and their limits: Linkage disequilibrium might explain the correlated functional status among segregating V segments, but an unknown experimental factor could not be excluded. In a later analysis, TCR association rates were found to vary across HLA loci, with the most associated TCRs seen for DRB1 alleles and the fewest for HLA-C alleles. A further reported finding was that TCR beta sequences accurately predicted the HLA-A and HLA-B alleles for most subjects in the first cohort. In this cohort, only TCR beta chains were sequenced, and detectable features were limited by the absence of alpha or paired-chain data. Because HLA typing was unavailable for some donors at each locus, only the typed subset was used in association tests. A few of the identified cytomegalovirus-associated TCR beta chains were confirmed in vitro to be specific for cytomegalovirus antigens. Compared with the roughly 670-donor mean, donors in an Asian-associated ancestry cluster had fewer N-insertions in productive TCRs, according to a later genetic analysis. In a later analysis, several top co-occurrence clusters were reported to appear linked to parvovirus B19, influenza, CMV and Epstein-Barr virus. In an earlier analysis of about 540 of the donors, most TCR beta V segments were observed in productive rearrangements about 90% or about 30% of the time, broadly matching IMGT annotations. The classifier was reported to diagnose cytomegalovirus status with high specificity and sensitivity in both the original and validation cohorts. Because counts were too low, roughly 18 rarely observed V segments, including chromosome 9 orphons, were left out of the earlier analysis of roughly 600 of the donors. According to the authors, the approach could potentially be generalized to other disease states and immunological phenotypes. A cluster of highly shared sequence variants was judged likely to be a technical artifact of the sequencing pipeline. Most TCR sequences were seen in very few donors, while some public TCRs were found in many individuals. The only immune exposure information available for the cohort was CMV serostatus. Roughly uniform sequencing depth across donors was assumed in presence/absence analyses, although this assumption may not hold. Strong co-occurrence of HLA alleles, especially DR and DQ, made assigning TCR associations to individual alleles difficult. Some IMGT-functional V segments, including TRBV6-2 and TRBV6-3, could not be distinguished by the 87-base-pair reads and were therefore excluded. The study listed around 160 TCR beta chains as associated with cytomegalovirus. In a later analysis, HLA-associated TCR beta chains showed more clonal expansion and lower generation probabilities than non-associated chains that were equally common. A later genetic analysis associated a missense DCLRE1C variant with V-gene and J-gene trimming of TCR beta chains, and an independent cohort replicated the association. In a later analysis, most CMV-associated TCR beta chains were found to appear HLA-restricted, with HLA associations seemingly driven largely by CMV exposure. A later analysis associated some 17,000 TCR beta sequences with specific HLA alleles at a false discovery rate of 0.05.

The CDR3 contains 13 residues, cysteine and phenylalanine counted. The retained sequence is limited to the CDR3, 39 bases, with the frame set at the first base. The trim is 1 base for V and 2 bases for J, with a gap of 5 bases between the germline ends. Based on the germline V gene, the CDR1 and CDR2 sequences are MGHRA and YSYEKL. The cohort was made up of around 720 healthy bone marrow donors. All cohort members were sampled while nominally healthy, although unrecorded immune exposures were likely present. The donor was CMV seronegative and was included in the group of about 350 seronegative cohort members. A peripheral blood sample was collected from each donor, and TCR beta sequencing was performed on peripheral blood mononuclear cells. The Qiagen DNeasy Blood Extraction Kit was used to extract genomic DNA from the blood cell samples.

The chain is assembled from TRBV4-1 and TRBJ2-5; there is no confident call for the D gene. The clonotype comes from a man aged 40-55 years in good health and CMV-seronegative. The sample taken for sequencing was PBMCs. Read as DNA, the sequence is TGCGCCAGCAGCCAAGTTACACAAGAGACCCAGTACTTC. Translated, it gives CASSQVTQETQYF.